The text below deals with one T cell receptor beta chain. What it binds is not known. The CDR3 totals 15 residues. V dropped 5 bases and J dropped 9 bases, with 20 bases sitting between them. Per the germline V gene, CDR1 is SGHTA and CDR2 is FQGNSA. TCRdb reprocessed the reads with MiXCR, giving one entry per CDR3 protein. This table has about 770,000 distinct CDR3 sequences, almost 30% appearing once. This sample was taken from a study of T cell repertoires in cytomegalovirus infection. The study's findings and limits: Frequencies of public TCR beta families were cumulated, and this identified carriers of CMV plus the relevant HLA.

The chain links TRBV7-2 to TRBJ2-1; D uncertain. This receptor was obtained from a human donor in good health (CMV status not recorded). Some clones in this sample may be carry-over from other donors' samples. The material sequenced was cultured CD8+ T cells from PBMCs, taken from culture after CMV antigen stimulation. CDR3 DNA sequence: TGTGCCAGCAGCCTGCCCAGCCCCGTGCCACCTGAGCAGTTCTTC. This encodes CASSLPSPVPPEQFF.